The source of this T cell receptor beta chain is a study of blood T cell repertoires in COVID-19 (dated by TCRdb to 2020 to 2022). For the study in its entirety: Collaborator samples came from the United States, Italy and Spain and covered acute and convalescent phases of COVID-19. The prospective study material was composed of cDNA or gDNA derived from T cells, B-cell-depleted T cells, or PBMCs. Deeply sampled blood TCRbeta repertoires from subjects exposed to, actively infected with, or recovered from COVID-19 were included in the dataset. The repertoires were made available in a free public database intended to serve as a resource for research on the immune response to SARS-CoV-2. The samples were drawn from the first 160 participants of the ongoing ImmuneRACE study and from about 1,200 subjects provided by 6 global collaborators. A de-identified subject ID, COVID-19 status, age in years and sex were almost always included in the sample metadata. Where available, HLA class I and class II types were taken from metadata supplied by the sample provider and were not determined by assay-based typing.

Enrolling through a virtual design, the prospective study's participants ranged in age from roughly 18 to 90 years and lived across 20 to 25 United States geographic areas. To assign participants to cohorts, the prospective study relied on clinical history that participants themselves reported in a screening survey and a study questionnaire. ImmuneRACE Cohort 3 recovered participants were defined by two consecutive negative NP/OP PCR tests, healthcare professional clearance, or symptom resolution. Mobile phlebotomists in the prospective study collected whole blood, serum and a nasopharyngeal or oropharyngeal swab from every participant. Additional blood draws and questionnaires over an approximately 2-month period could optionally be provided by prospective study participants. Blood samples from the prospective study were shipped frozen or at room temperature prior to DNA extraction. TCRbeta CDR3 regions were amplified from genomic DNA by means of the immunoSEQ Assay, a bias-controlled multiplex PCR. Turning to the authors' computational methods: Within the assay, amplification of reference gene primers was used to estimate how many nucleated cells each sample contained. Sequence reads were collapsed and filtered to measure the absolute abundance of every unique TCRbeta CDR3 rearrangement. For each sample, productive Simpson clonality was calculated by taking the square root of Simpson's diversity index across productive rearrangements. TCRdb carries this immuneACCESS record with in-frame sequences only. Its versions omit some clonotypes, under half of them owing to an unresolved V gene in the studies checked, with the rest unexplained. That table is the source of V, J and clone size, and D and trimming were worked out from the DNA. The sample has approximately 240,000 clones on record, just over 90% of them singletons. The ten largest clones take up approximately 1.9% of the sample.

On this clone: Its antigen is currently not known. Per-nucleotide qualities are absent, and no much larger clonotype sits a single base away.

Overall study results and their limits: How much clinical and demographic metadata was included differed by source and by participant, and the metadata was provided uncurated.

Sequenced material: PBMCs or T cells enriched from blood (not recorded which). This TCR was recovered from a woman under 30 who had recovered from COVID-19.

The CDR3: CSADYRGTQYF. The base sequence is TGCAGCGCCGATTACAGGGGTACGCAGTATTTT. The sequence is built from TRBV29-1 and TRBJ2-3, and TRBD1 aligns with 7 junction nucleotides. The CDR3 contains 11 residues, cysteine and phenylalanine counted. Only CDR3 DNA is held: 33 bases, read in frame from base 1. At the junction V is shortened by 7 bases and J by 8 bases; bases outside the gene matches: 6. Via the germline V gene, CDR1 is SQVTM and CDR2 ANQGSEA.